The following is a TCR beta chain sequence with its context. Antigen specificity is unknown. The junction departs from germline at one end; a sequencing error may be responsible. These data originate in a study of T cells in Graves' hyperthyroidism and ophthalmopathy. Amplification of TCR beta CDR3 regions used RNA as the template. During a first-round RT-PCR of the TCR CDR3, the HTBI primer set was used. From the multiplex PCR reads, TCRdb called clonotypes with MiXCR, one entry per CDR3 protein. The profile shows about 640,000 distinct CDR3 sequences, just under 45% of them singletons. The CDR3 consists of 9 residues. Looked up from germline, CDR1 is SEHNR and CDR2 is FQNEAQ (reference sequence). Patients were excluded for uncontrolled infection, other autoimmune disease, pregnancy or lactation. Study-level findings and limits: Most expanded thyroid clonotypes above 0.001 recurred in blood. Separating ophthalmopathy from stable hyperthyroidism was achieved by a 13 V-J model.

The sequence was collected from an adult man with Graves' disease, either hyperthyroidism or ophthalmopathy (not recorded which). The gene calls are TRBV7-9 and TRBJ2-7, with D maybe TRBD1 (5 bases). What was sequenced was peripheral blood or thyroid tissue (not recorded which). CDR3 loop: CASSVDNGF. CDR3 coding DNA: TGTGCCAGCAGCGTGGACAACGGATTC.